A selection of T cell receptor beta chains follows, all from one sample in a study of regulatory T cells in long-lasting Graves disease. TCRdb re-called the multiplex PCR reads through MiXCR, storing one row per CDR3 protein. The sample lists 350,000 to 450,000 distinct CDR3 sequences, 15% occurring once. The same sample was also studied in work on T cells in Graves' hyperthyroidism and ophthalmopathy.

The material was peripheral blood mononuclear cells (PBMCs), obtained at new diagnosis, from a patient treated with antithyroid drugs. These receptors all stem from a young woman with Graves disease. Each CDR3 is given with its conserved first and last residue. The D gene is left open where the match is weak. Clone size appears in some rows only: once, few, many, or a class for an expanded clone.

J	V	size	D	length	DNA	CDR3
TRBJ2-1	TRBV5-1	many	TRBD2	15	TGTGCCAGCAGCCCCGGGACTAGCGGGGGCAATGAGCAGTTCTTC	CASSPGTSGGNEQFF
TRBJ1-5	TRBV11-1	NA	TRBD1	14	TGTGCCAGCAGCCCAGGGGGGTTCGGCCAGCCCCAGCATTTT	CASSPGGFGQPQHF
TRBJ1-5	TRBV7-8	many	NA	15	TGTGCCAGCAGCCCCGGACGGTTTGACAATCAGCCCCAGCATTTT	CASSPGRFDNQPQHF
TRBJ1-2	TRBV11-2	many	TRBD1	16	TGTGCCAGCAGCTTCCTTAAGGACAGGGTGAACTATGGCTACACCTTC	CASSFLKDRVNYGYTF
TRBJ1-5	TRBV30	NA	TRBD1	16	TGTGCCTGGAGTGGGGGACAGGGTTGGAGCAATCAGCCCCAGCATTTT	CAWSGGQGWSNQPQHF
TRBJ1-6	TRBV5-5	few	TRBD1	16	TGTGCCAGCAGCAGAGGAGGACGGGACAGCAATTCACCCCTCCACTTT	CASSRGGRDSNSPLHF
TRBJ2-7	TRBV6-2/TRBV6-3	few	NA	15	TGTGCCAGCATGTCCCAGCGTCCCGGGGCCTACGAGCAGTACTTC	CASMSQRPGAYEQYF
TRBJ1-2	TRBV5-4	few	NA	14	TGTGCCAGCAGCCTCTCACACCAAGACTATGGCTACACCTTC	CASSLSHQDYGYTF
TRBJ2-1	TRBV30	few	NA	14	TGTGCCTGGAGGTTATGGGGCAAGCACAATGAGCAGTTCTTC	CAWRLWGKHNEQFF
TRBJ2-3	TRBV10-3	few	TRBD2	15	TGTGCCATCAGGGACCCGGGACTATACACAGATACGCAGTATTTT	CAIRDPGLYTDTQYF
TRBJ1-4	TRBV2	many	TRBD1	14	TGTGCCAAGTCGTTACAGGGGGCATATGAAAAACTGTTTTTT	CAKSLQGAYEKLFF
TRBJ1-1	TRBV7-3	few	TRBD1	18	TGTGCCAGCAGCTCCGGGACAGGGGAAGAAAAAGGATGCACTGAAGCTTTCTTT	CASSSGTGEEKGCTEAFF
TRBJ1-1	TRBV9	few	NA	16	TGTGCCAGCAGCGTAGGACAAGGACCAAGGGGCACTGAAGCTTTCTTT	CASSVGQGPRGTEAFF
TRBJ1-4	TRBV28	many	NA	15	TGTGCCAGCAGTTCCCCAGGGCGTGGGCGAGAAAAACTGTTTTTT	CASSSPGRGREKLFF
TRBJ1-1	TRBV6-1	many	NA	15	TGTGCCAGCAGTCCGAGAATGGGACAGAACACTGAAGCTTTCTTT	CASSPRMGQNTEAFF
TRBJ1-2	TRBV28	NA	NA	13	TGTGCCAGCAGCCAAGGGACGGTCCGCGACTACACCTTC	CASSQGTVRDYTF
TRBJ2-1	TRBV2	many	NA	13	TGTGCCAGCAGTGAACTAATTAACAATGAGCAGTTCTTC	CASSELINNEQFF
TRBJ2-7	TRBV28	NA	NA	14	TGTGCCTCTCAGAGCGGGACAAGCACCTACGAGCAGTACTTC	CASQSGTSTYEQYF
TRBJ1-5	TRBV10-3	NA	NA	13	TGTGCCATCAGTGAGTCACAGTATCAGCCCCAGCATTTT	CAISESQYQPQHF
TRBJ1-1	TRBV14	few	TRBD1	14	TGTGCCAGCAGCCTCACCACAGGGGGGGGTGAAGCTTTCTTT	CASSLTTGGGEAFF
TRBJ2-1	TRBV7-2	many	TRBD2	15	TGTGCCAGCAGCTTAATGCTTAGCGGGAAGGGTGAGCAGTTCTTC	CASSLMLSGKGEQFF
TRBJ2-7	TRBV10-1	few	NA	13	TGCGCCAGCAGTGTGGCCCCCGGCAATGAGCAGTACTTC	CASSVAPGNEQYF
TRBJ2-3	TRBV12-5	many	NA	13	TGTGCTAGTGGCGACGGGAATAAAGATACGCAGTATTTT	CASGDGNKDTQYF
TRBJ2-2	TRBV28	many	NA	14	TGTGCCAGCAGTCGACCCAGGGACACCGGGGAGCTGTTTTTT	CASSRPRDTGELFF
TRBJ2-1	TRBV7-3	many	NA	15	TGTGCCAGCAGCTTGGGTATAAGCTCCTACAATGAGCAGTTCTTC	CASSLGISSYNEQFF
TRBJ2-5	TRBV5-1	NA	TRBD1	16	TGCGCCAGCAGCTTGGATGGTGTGGGACAGGGGGCGACCCAGTACTTC	CASSLDGVGQGATQYF
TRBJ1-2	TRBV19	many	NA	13	TGTGCCAGTAGCCCGGGATTTAACTATGGCTACACCTTC	CASSPGFNYGYTF
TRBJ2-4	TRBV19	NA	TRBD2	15	TGTGCCAGTAGTACGGGACTAGTGAGTTCGGACATTCAGTACTTC	CASSTGLVSSDIQYF
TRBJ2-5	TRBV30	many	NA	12	TGTGCCTGGAGTGTAGGGGAAGAGACCCAGTACTTC	CAWSVGEETQYF
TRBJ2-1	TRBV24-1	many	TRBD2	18	TGTGCCACCAGTGATCCCCTTAGGACTAGCGGGAGGGCCGATGAGCAGTTCTTC	CATSDPLRTSGRADEQFF
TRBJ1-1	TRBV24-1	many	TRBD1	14	TGTGCCACCAGAGGGACAGGGGCGTTCACTGAAGCTTTCTTT	CATRGTGAFTEAFF
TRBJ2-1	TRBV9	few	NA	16	TGTGCCAGCAGCGTAGACCTAGCCTCGGGTGACAATGAGCAGTTCTTC	CASSVDLASGDNEQFF
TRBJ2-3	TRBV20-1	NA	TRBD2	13	TGCAGTGCCAAAAGCGGGGGGGGGTATACGCAGTATTTT	CSAKSGGGYTQYF
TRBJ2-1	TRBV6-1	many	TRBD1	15	TGTGCCAGCAGTGCCCCGGGACAGGGGATATTTGAGCAGTTCTTC	CASSAPGQGIFEQFF
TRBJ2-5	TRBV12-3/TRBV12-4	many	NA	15	TGTGCCAGCAGTCAAAGTGCGGGACAGCAAGAGACCCAGTACTTC	CASSQSAGQQETQYF
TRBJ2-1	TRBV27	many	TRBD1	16	TGTGCCAGCAGTTTACCCGGGACAGGGTCCCACAATGAGCAGTTCTTC	CASSLPGTGSHNEQFF
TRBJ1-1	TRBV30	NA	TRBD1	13	TGTGCCGGACAGGGGAACCTTAACACTGAAGCTTTCTTT	CAGQGNLNTEAFF
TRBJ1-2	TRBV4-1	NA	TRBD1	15	TGCGCCAGCAGCCAAGGGGACAGGTGGATACATGGCTACACCTTC	CASSQGDRWIHGYTF
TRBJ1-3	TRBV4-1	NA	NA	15	TGCGCCAGCAGCCAATCAGGCTGGCTAGGAAACACCATATATTTT	CASSQSGWLGNTIYF
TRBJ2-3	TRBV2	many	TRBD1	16	TGTGCCAGCAGGGACCCGGGACAGAGGATGGTAGATACGCAGTATTTT	CASRDPGQRMVDTQYF
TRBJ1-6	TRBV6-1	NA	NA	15	TGTGCCAGCAGTCGGGACACCCCAGGAAATTCACCCCTCCACTTT	CASSRDTPGNSPLHF
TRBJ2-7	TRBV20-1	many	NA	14	TGCAGTGCTAGGGACTTATTGGGGGACTACGAGCAGTACTTC	CSARDLLGDYEQYF